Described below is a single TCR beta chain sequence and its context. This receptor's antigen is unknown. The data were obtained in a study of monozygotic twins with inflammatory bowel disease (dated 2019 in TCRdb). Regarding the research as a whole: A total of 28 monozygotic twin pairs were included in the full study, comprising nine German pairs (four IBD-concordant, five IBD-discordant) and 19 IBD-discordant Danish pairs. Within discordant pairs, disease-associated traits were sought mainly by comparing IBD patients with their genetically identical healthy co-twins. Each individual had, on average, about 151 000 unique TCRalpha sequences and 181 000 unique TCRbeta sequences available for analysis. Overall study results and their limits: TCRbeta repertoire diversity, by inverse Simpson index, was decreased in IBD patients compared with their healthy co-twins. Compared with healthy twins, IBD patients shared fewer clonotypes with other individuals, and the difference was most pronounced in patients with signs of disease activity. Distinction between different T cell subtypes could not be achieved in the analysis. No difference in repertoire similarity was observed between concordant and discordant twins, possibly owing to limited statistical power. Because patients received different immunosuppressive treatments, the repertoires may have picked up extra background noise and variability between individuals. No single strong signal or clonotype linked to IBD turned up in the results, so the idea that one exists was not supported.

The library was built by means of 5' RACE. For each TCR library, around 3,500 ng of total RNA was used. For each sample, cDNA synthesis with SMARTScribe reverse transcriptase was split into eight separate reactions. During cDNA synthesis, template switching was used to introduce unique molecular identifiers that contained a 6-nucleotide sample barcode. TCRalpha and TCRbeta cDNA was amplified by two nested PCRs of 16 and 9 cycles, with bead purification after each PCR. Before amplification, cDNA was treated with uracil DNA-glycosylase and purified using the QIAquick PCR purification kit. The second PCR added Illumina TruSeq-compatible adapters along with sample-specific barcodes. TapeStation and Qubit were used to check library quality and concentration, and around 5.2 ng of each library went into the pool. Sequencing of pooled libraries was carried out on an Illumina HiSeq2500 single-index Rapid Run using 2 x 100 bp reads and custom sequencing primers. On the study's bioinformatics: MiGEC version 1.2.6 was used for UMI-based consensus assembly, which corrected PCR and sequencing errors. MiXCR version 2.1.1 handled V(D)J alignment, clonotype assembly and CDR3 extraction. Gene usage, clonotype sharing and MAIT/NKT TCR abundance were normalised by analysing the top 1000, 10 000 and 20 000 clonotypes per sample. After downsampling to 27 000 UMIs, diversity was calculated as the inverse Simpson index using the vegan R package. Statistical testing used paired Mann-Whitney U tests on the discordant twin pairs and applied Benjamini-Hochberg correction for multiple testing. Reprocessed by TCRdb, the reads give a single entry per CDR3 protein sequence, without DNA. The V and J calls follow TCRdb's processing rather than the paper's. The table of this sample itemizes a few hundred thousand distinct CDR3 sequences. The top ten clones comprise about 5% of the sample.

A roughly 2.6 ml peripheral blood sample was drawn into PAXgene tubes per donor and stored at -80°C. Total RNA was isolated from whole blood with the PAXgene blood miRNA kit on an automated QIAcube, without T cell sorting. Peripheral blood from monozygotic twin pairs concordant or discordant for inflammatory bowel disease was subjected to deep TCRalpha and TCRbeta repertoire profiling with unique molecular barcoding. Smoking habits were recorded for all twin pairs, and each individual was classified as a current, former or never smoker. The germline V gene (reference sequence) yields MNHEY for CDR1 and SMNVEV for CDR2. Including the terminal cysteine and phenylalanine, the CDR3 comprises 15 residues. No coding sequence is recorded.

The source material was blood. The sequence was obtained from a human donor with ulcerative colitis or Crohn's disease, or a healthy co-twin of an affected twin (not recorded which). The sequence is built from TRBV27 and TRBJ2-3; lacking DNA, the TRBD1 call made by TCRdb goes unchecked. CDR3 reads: CASRVKGACTDTQYF.